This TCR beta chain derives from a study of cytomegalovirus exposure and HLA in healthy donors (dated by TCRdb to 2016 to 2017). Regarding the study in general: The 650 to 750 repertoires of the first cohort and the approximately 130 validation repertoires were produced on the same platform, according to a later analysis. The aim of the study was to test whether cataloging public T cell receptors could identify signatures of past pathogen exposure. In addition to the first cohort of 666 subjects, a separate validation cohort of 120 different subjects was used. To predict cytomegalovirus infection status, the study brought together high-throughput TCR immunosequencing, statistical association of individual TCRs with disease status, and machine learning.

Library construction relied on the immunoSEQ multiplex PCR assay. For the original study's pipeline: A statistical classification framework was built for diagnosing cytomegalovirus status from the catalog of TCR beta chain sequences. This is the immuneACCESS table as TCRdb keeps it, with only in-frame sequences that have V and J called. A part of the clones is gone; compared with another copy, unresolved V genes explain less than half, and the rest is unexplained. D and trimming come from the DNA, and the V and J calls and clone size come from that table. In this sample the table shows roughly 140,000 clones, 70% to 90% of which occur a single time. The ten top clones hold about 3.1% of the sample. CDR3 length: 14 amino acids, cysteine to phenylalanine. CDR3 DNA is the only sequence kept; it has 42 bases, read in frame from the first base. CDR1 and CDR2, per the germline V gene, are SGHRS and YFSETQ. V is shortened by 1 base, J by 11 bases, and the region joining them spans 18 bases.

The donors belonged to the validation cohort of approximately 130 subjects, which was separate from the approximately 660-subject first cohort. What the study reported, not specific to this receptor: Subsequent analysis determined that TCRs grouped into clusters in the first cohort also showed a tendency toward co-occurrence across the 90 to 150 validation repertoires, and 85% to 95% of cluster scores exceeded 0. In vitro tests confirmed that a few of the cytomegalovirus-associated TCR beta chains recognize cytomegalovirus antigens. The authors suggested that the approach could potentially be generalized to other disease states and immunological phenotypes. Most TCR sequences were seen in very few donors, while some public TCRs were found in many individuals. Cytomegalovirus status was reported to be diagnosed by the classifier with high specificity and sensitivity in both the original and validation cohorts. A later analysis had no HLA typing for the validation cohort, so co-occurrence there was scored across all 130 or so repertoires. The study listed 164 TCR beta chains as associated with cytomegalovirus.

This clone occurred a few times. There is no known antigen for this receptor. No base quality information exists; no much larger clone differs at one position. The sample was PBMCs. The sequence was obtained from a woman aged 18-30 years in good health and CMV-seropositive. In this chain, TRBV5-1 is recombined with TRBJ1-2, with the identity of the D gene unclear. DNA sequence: TGCGCCAGCAGCTTGCTGGGCACTTCAGAAGATTACACCTTC. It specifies CASSLLGTSEDYTF.